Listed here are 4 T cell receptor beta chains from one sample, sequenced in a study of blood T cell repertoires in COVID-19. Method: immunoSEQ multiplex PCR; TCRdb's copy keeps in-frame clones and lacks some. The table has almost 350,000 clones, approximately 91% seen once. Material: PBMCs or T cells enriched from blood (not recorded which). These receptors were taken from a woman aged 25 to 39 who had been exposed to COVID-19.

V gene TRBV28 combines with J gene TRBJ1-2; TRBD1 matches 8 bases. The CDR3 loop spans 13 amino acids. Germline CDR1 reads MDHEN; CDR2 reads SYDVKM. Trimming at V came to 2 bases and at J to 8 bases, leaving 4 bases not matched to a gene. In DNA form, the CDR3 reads TGTGCCAGCAGTTTAAGGACAGGGCGAGGCTACACCTTC. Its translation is CASSLRTGRGYTF.

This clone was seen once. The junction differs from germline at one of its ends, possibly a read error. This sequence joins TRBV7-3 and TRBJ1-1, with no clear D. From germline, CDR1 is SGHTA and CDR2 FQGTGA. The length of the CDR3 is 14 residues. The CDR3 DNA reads TGTGCCAGCGGAGCGGGAACTGGCGACACTGAGGCTTTCTTT. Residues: CASGAGTGDTEAFF. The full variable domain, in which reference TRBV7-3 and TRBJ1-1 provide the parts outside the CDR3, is GAGVSQTPSNKVTEKGKYVELRCDPISGHTALYWYRQSLGQGPEFLIYFQGTGAADDSGLPNDRFFAVRPEGSVSTLKIQRTERGDSAVYLCASGAGTGDTEAFFGQGTRLTVV.

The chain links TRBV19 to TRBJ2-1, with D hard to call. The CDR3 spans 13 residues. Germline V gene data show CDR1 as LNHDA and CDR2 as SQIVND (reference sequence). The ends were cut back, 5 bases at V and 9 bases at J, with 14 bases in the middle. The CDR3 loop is CASSPSLVVEQFF. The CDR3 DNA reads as TGTGCCAGTAGTCCGAGTTTAGTGGTTGAGCAGTTCTTC.

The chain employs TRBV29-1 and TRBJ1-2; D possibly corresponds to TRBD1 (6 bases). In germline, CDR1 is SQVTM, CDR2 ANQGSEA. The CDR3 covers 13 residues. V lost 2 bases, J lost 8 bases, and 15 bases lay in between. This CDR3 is CSVERGRGGGYTF. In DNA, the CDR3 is TGCAGCGTTGAAAGGGGCAGGGGAGGGGGCTACACCTTC.